These T cell receptor beta chains were read from a single sample in a study of blood T cell repertoires in COVID-19. Profiling relied on immunoSEQ multiplex PCR, and the TCRdb table lists in-frame clones only, not all of them. There are roughly 300,000 clones in the sample; 75% to 95% occur only once, and 0.95% to 1.2% lies in the top ten. Source material: PBMCs or T cells enriched from blood (not recorded which). These receptors came from a woman aged 25 to 39 who had recovered from COVID-19. The CDR3 runs from the conserved cysteine through the conserved F or W. The order of the fields is D gene, J gene, V gene, CDR3 protein, CDR3 DNA. D genes are given only for firm matches.

d_call: -; j_call: TRBJ1-2; v_call: TRBV30; cdr3_aa: CAWSARGPLGYTF; cdr3_nt: TGTGCCTGGAGCGCGCGAGGTCCGCTTGGCTACACCTTC
d_call: TRBD1; j_call: TRBJ2-2; v_call: TRBV2; cdr3_aa: CASTGGAGTGELFF; cdr3_nt: TGTGCCAGCACAGGGGGCGCGGGCACCGGGGAGCTGTTTTTT
d_call: TRBD1; j_call: TRBJ1-2; v_call: TRBV2; cdr3_aa: CASNGGQANYGYTF; cdr3_nt: TGTGCCAGCAACGGCGGACAGGCTAACTATGGCTACACCTTC
d_call: -; j_call: TRBJ2-3; v_call: TRBV28; cdr3_aa: CASPPAGFSTDTQYF; cdr3_nt: TGTGCCAGCCCCCCCGCCGGGTTCAGCACAGATACGCAGTATTTT
d_call: -; j_call: TRBJ2-2; v_call: TRBV11-2; cdr3_aa: CASSLVLASNTGELFF; cdr3_nt: TGTGCCAGCAGCTTAGTTTTAGCGAGCAACACCGGGGAGCTGTTTTTT
d_call: TRBD1; j_call: TRBJ1-1; v_call: TRBV19; cdr3_aa: CASSTLDRATEAFF; cdr3_nt: TGTGCCAGTAGTACCTTAGACAGGGCCACTGAAGCTTTCTTT
d_call: -; j_call: TRBJ2-1; v_call: TRBV4-2; cdr3_aa: CASSPEGSSYNEQFF; cdr3_nt: TGTGCCAGCAGCCCAGAAGGGAGCTCCTACAATGAGCAGTTCTTC
d_call: TRBD1; j_call: TRBJ2-3; v_call: TRBV9; cdr3_aa: CASSDGTAIDTQYF; cdr3_nt: TGTGCCAGCAGCGATGGGACAGCTATAGATACGCAGTATTTT
d_call: -; j_call: TRBJ1-4; v_call: TRBV30; cdr3_aa: CAWRQGSSTNEKLFF; cdr3_nt: TGTGCCTGGAGGCAGGGATCTTCAACTAATGAAAAACTGTTTTTT
d_call: -; j_call: TRBJ2-7; v_call: TRBV9; cdr3_aa: CASSVGSEAYEQYF; cdr3_nt: TGTGCCAGCAGCGTAGGGTCAGAGGCCTACGAGCAGTACTTC
d_call: TRBD2; j_call: TRBJ2-3; v_call: TRBV6-6; cdr3_aa: CASSYLVVGRSDTQYF; cdr3_nt: TGTGCCAGCAGTTACTTGGTAGTCGGGAGGTCAGATACGCAGTATTTT